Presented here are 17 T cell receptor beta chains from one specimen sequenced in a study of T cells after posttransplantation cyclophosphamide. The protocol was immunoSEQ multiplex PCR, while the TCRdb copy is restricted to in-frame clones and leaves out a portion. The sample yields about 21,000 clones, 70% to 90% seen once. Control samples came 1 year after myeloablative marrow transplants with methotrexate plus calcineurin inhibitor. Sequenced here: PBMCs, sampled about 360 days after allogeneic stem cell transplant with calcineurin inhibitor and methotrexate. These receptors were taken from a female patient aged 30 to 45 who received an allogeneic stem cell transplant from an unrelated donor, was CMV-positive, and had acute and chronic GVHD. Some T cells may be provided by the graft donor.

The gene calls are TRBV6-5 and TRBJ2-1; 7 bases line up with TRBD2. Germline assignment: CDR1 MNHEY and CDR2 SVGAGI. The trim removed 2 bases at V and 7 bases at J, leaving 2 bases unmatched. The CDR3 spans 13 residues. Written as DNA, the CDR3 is TGTGCCAGCAGTTACGACGGGGGGAATGAGCAGTTCTTC. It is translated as CASSYDGGNEQFF.

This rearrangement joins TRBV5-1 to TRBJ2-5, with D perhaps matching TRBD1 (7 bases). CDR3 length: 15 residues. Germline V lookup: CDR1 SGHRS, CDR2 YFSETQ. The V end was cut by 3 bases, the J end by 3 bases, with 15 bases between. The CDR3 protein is CASSWTGSGEETQYF. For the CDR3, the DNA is TGCGCCAGCAGCTGGACAGGTAGCGGAGAAGAGACCCAGTACTTC. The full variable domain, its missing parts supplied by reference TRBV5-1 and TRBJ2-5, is KAGVTQTPRYLIKTRGQQVTLSCSPISGHRSVSWYQQTPGQGLQFLFEYFSETQRNKGNFPGRFSGRQFSNSRSEMNVSTLELGDSALYLCASSWTGSGEETQYFGPGTRLLVL.

The CDR3 is CASSLSLETQYF. CDR3 sequence (DNA): TGTGCCAGCAGCTTATCTTTGGAGACCCAGTACTTC. This chain uses TRBV7-2 with TRBJ2-5, with D uncertain. Germline assignment: CDR1 SGHTA and CDR2 FQGNSA. This CDR3 contains 12 residues. V lost 2 bases and J 5 bases, leaving 6 bases between the germline ends.

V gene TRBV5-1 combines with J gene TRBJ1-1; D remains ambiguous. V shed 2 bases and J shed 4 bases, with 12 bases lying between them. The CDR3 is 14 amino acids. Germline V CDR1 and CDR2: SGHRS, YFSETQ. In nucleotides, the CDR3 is TGCGCCAGCAGCTTTTTTCAGGCGACCACTGAAGCTTTCTTT. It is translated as CASSFFQATTEAFF.

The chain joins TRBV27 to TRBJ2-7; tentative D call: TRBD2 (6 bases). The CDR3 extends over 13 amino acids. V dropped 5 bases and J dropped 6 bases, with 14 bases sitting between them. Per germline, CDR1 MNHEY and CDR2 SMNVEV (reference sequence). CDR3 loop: CASSLGGSFEQYF. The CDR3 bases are TGTGCCAGCAGTCTCGGGGGAAGCTTCGAGCAGTACTTC.

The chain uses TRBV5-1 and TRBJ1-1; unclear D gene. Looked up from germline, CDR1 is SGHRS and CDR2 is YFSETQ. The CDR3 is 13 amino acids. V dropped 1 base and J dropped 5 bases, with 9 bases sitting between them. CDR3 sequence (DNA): TGCGCCAGCAGCTTGAGGGAGGATACTGAAGCTTTCTTT. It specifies CASSLREDTEAFF. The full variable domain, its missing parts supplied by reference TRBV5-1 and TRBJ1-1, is KAGVTQTPRYLIKTRGQQVTLSCSPISGHRSVSWYQQTPGQGLQFLFEYFSETQRNKGNFPGRFSGRQFSNSRSEMNVSTLELGDSALYLCASSLREDTEAFFGQGTRLTVV.

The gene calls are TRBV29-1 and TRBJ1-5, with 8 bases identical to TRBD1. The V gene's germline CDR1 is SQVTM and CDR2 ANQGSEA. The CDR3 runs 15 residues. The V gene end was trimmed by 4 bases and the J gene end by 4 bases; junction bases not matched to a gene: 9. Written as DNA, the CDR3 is TGCAGCGTTGGTGGGCTAACAGGGGGGAATCAGCCCCAGCATTTT. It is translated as CSVGGLTGGNQPQHF. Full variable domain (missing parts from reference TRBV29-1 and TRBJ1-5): SAVISQKPSRDICQRGTSLTIQCQVDSQVTMMFWYRQQPGQSLTLIATANQGSEATYESGFVIDKFPISRPNLTFSTLTVSNMSPEDSSIYLCSVGGLTGGNQPQHFGDGTRLSIL.

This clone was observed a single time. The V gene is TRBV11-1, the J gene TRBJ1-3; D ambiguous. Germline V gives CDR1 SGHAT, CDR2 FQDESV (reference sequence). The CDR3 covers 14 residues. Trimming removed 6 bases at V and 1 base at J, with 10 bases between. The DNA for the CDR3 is TGTGCCAGCAGTTCCTGGAGTTCTGGAAACACCATATATTTT. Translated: CASSSWSSGNTIYF.

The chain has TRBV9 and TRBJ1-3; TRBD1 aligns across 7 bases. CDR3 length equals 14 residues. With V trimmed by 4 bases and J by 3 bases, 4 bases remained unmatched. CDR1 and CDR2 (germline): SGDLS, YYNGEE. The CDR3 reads CASSTGDSGNTIYF. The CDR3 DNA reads TGTGCCAGCAGCACCGGGGACAGTGGAAACACCATATATTTT.

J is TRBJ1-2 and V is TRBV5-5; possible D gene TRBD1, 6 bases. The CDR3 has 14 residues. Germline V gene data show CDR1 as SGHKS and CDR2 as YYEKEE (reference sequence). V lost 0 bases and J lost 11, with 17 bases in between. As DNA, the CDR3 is TGTGCCAGCAGCTTGGGGCACGGGACACCCGTTTACACCTTC. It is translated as CASSLGHGTPVYTF.

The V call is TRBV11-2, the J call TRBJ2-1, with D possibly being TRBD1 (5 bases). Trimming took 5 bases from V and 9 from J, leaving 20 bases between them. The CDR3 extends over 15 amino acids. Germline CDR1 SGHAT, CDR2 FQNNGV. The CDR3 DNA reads TGTGCCAGCAGCCCTGGAGCTATACTCGACAGTGAGCAGTTCTTC. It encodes CASSPGAILDSEQFF.

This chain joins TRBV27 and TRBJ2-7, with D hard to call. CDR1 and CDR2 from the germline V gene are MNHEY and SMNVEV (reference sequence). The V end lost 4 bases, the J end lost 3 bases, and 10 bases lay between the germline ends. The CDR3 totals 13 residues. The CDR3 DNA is TGTGCCAGCAGTTACTTCGGTGGCTACGAGCAGTACTTC. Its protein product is CASSYFGGYEQYF.

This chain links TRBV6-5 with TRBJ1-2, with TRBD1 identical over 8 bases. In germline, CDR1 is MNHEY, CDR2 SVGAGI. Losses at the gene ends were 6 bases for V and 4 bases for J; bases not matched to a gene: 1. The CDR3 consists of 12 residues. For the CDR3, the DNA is TGTGCCAGCAGGGGGACAGGCTATGGCTACACCTTC. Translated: CASRGTGYGYTF.

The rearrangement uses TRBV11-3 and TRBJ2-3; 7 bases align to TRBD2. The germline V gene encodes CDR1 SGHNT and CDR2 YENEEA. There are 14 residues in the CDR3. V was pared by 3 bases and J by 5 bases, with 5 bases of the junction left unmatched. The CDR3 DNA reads TGTGCCAGCAGCTTCGGGGGGTCGGAAGATACGCAGTATTTT. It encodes CASSFGGSEDTQYF.

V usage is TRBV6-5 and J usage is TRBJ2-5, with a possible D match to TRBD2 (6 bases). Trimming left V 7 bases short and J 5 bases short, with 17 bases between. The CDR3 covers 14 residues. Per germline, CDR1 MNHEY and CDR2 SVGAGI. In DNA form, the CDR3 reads TGTGCCAGCAACCCCGTGGGCGCGGGGGAGACCCAGTACTTC. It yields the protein CASNPVGAGETQYF.

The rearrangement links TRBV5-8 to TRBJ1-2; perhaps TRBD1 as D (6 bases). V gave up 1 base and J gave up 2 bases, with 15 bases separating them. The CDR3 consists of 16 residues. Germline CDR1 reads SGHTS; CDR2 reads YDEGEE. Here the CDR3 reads CASSLQGTTFNYGYTF. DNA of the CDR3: TGTGCCAGCAGCTTGCAGGGGACAACATTCAACTATGGCTACACCTTC.

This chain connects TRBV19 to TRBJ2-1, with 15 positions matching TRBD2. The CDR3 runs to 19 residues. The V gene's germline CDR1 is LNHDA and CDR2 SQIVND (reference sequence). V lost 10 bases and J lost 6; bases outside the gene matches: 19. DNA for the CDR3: TGTGCCACTTCTCAACTTCCCGGGACTAGCGGGAGGTACCTCAATGAGCAGTTCTTC. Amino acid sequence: CATSQLPGTSGRYLNEQFF.